These 22 T cell receptor beta chains originate from one sample sequenced in a study of chronic HIV infection and antiretroviral therapy. TCRdb re-analysed the 5' RACE reads in MiXCR, keeping a single row per CDR3 protein. The data contain approximately 40,000 distinct CDR3 sequences, about 8.9% of them singletons. Sequencing used peripheral blood. Receptors originate from an adult who had HIV and had not received antiretroviral therapy, or was an uninfected healthy control (not recorded which).

This chain joins TRBV7-2 and TRBJ1-1; no clear D. CDR1 is SGHTA and CDR2 is FQGNSA in the germline V gene. The CDR3 extends over 14 amino acids. The V end was cut by 5 bases, the J end by 4 bases, with 14 bases between. The DNA for the CDR3 is TGTGCCAGCAGCCATGACTTGGGATTCACTGAAGCTTTCTTT. Translating gives CASSHDLGFTEAFF.

This clonotype has more than one count but fewer than ten. The chain couples TRBV20-1 to TRBJ1-1, with no clear D. The CDR3 loop spans 12 amino acids. The V and J ends lost 2 bases and 3 bases respectively, with 7 bases between them. Germline CDR1 reads DFQATT; CDR2 reads SNEGSKA (reference sequence). Written as DNA, the CDR3 is TGCAGTGCTAGATTGGTCCACACTGAAGCTTTCTTT. Its protein is CSARLVHTEAFF.

This clonotype was picked up many times. The chain recombines TRBV25-1 with TRBJ2-5; no definite D call. Trimming removed 8 bases from V and 3 bases from J, with 7 bases in between. The CDR3 is made up of 11 amino acids. CDR1 and CDR2 (germline): MGHDK, SYGVNS. CDR3 region: CASGPEETQYF. For the CDR3, the DNA is TGTGCCAGCGGTCCGGAAGAGACCCAGTACTTC.

This clonotype was counted many times. Written as DNA, the CDR3 is TGCGCCAGCTCACTGGGGGGTTCCTTTAACAATGAGCAGTTCTTC. It is translated as CASSLGGSFNNEQFF. This chain joins TRBV5-1 and TRBJ2-1; possible D gene TRBD2, 6 bases. From germline, CDR1 is SGHRS and CDR2 YFSETQ. Trimming took 7 bases from V and 5 from J, leaving 19 bases between them. The CDR3 has 15 residues.

The sample holds many counts of this clonotype. This chain joins TRBV5-1 and TRBJ2-5, with D uncertain. The CDR3 has 11 residues. Trimming took 0 bases from V and 3 from J, leaving 0 bases between them. CDR1 is SGHRS, CDR2 YFSETQ, per germline. The CDR3 coding sequence is TGCGCCAGCAGCTTGGAAGAGACCCAGTACTTC. Translating gives CASSLEETQYF. Complete variable domain (other parts from reference TRBV5-1 and TRBJ2-5): KAGVTQTPRYLIKTRGQQVTLSCSPISGHRSVSWYQQTPGQGLQFLFEYFSETQRNKGNFPGRFSGRQFSNSRSEMNVSTLELGDSALYLCASSLEETQYFGPGTRLLVL.

This clonotype was counted ten times or more. The chain links TRBV27 to TRBJ2-1, with 9 positions matching TRBD1. This CDR3 has 17 amino acids. Germline V gene data show CDR1 as MNHEY and CDR2 as SMNVEV (reference sequence). Trimming took 6 bases from V and 0 from J; bases not matched to a gene: 9. The CDR3 sequence: CASSRDRGVLSYNEQFF. DNA of the CDR3: TGTGCCAGCAGCCGCGACAGGGGGGTCCTCTCCTACAATGAGCAGTTCTTC.

The chain joins TRBV2 to TRBJ1-1; D gene unclear. Trimming took off 6 bases at V and 1 base at J, with 18 bases between the two ends. Germline values: CDR1 SNHLY, CDR2 FYNNEI. The CDR3 runs 16 residues. The DNA of the CDR3 is TGTGCCAGCAGCCTCCGGGATGAAGGGAGGAACACTGAAGCTTTCTTT. Residues: CASSLRDEGRNTEAFF.

At least ten counts were recorded for this clonotype. This chain joins TRBV28 and TRBJ1-1; unclear D gene. The CDR3 loop spans 11 amino acids. V lost 3 bases and J 8 bases, leaving 7 bases between the germline ends. From germline, CDR1 is MDHEN and CDR2 SYDVKM. CDR3 loop: CASSFETEAFF. Written as DNA, the CDR3 is TGTGCCAGCAGTTTCGAGACAGAAGCTTTCTTT.

The V gene is TRBV20-1, the J gene TRBJ2-1; 9 bases agree with TRBD2. Germline CDR1 is DFQATT and CDR2 is SNEGSKA (reference sequence). V was pared by 5 bases and J by 2 bases, with 10 bases of the junction left unmatched. This CDR3 has 16 residues. The CDR3 reads CSAGGMREGPYNEQFF. In DNA form, the CDR3 reads TGCAGTGCTGGGGGAATGCGGGAGGGACCCTACAATGAGCAGTTCTTC.

J is TRBJ2-3 and V is TRBV29-1; a weak D match, TRBD2 (5 bases). CDR1 is SQVTM, CDR2 ANQGSEA, per germline. The CDR3 totals 15 residues. The V and J ends lost 4 bases and 2 bases respectively, with 16 bases between them. The CDR3 sequence is CSVAYASGNTDTQYF. CDR3 in DNA: TGCAGCGTTGCCTATGCCAGCGGAAACACAGATACGCAGTATTTT.

This clonotype was picked up many times. This chain joins TRBV20-1 and TRBJ2-1; tentatively, D is TRBD1 (5 bases). The V gene's germline CDR1 is DFQATT and CDR2 SNEGSKA (reference sequence). The ends were cut back, 5 bases at V and 8 bases at J, with 13 bases in the middle. This CDR3 spans 12 amino acids. This CDR3 reads CSAPNRWHEQFF. CDR3 in DNA: TGCAGTGCTCCAAACAGGTGGCATGAGCAGTTCTTC.

V is TRBV13 and J is TRBJ2-1; D gene ambiguous. Trimming took 4 bases from V and 1 from J, leaving 14 bases between them. The length of the CDR3 is 16 residues. Germline assignment: CDR1 PRHDT and CDR2 FYEKMQ (reference sequence). CDR3: CASSSRWGGSYNEQFF. The CDR3 DNA follows: TGTGCCAGCAGCTCCCGGTGGGGTGGGTCCTACAATGAGCAGTTCTTC.

Many counts were recorded for this clonotype. The V call is TRBV28, the J call TRBJ2-3; 10 bases are a match to TRBD2. Per germline, CDR1 MDHEN and CDR2 SYDVKM. The junction had 11 bases not matched to a gene; V was cut back by 8 bases and J by 6 bases. The CDR3 extends over 15 amino acids. The DNA of the CDR3 is TGTGCCAGCCCCCAAAGCGGGGGGGTCAATGATACGCAGTATTTT. The encoded protein is CASPQSGGVNDTQYF.

DNA of the CDR3: TGCGCCAGCAGCCAAAGTACTGGGGATGAGCAGTTCTTC. Translated, it gives CASSQSTGDEQFF. This chain connects TRBV4-1 to TRBJ2-1; D gene uncertain. The length of the CDR3 is 13 residues. Trimming took 2 bases from V and 8 from J, leaving 10 bases between them. Germline values: CDR1 MGHRA, CDR2 YSYEKL.

The chain couples TRBV20-1 to TRBJ2-1; tentatively, D is TRBD1 (6 bases). Germline CDR1 is DFQATT and CDR2 is SNEGSKA (reference sequence). The CDR3 is 15 residues long. With 0 bases removed from V and 5 bases from J, the gap between germline ends came to 14 bases. CDR3 sequence: CSARELGTLHNEQFF. CDR3 bases: TGCAGTGCTAGAGAGCTAGGGACACTCCACAATGAGCAGTTCTTC.

This clonotype was observed a few times. This rearrangement joins TRBV4-1 to TRBJ1-4; possible D gene TRBD1, 5 bases. The V gene lost 5 bases and the J gene lost 6 bases, with 16 bases spanning the gap. Germline values: CDR1 MGHRA, CDR2 YSYEKL. The CDR3 length is 15 residues. In DNA, the CDR3 is TGCGCCAGCAGCTGGAGGACACCGGGAGATGAAAAACTGTTTTTT. Translating it yields CASSWRTPGDEKLFF.

This clonotype was detected ten times or more. This chain's CDR3 is CSGGYNEQFF. In nucleotides, the CDR3 is TGCAGCGGGGGGTATAATGAGCAGTTCTTC. The chain carries TRBV29-1 and TRBJ2-1; the D call may be TRBD1 or TRBD2 (5 bases each). Germline values: CDR1 SQVTM, CDR2 ANQGSEA. Trimming pared 7 bases from V and 7 bases from J, leaving 8 bases between. The CDR3 is 10 amino acids.

This clonotype has more than one count but fewer than ten. This chain connects TRBV11-1 to TRBJ2-3; the D is unclear. Trimming took 10 bases from V and 0 from J, leaving 17 bases between them. The CDR3 has 15 residues. Germline CDR1 reads SGHAT; CDR2 reads FQDESV (reference sequence). The CDR3 sequence is CATSRWGSSTDTQYF. The CDR3 bases are TGTGCCACTTCACGATGGGGATCTAGCACAGATACGCAGTATTTT.

This clonotype was observed a few times. The CDR3 DNA reads TGTGCCAGCAGCTTGTATGGTCAAAACATTCAGTACTTC. Protein sequence: CASSLYGQNIQYF. This rearrangement joins TRBV5-6 to TRBJ2-4; D gene ambiguous. The germline CDR1 and CDR2 sequences are SGHDT and YYEEEE. The CDR3 has 13 amino acids. V was clipped by 1 base and J by 5 bases, with 7 bases between them.

This clonotype was seen a few times. This chain connects TRBV4-2 to TRBJ1-2, with D unclear. The CDR3 is made up of 13 amino acids. CDR1 and CDR2 from the germline V gene are LGHNA and YNFKEQ. The ends were cut back, 0 bases at V and 7 bases at J, with 9 bases in the middle. CDR3 DNA: TGTGCCAGCAGCCAAGAATCTGCTTCTGGCTACACCTTC. Its translation is CASSQESASGYTF.

This clonotype was seen ten or more times. CDR3 in amino acids: CASSLDIREQFF. The CDR3 region has the DNA TGTGCCAGCAGCTTAGATATCCGTGAGCAGTTCTTC. V is TRBV11-2 and J is TRBJ2-1, with D uncertain. The V end was cut by 0 bases, the J end by 9 bases, with 6 bases between. CDR1 SGHAT and CDR2 FQNNGV come from the germline V gene. The CDR3 sequence is 12 residues long.

This clonotype came up many times. This chain connects TRBV9 to TRBJ2-1; the D gene is possibly TRBD2 (5 bases). Germline V gene sequence: CDR1 SGDLS, CDR2 YYNGEE. Trimming took 6 bases from V and 0 from J, leaving 13 bases between them. CDR3 size: 15 residues. The CDR3 here is CASNSGSVSYNEQFF. The DNA for the CDR3 is TGTGCCAGCAATTCGGGATCCGTCTCCTACAATGAGCAGTTCTTC.